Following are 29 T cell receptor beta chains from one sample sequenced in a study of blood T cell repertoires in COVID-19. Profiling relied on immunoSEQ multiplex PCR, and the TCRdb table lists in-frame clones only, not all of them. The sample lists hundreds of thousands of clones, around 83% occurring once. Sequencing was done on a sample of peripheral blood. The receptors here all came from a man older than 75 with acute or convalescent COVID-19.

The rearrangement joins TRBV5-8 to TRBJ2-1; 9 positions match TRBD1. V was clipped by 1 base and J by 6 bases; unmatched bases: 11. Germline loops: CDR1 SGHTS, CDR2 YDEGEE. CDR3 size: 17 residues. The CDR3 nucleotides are TGTGCCAGCAGCTTGAGGACAGGGGTTTCTCTTATCAATGAGCAGTTCTTC. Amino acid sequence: CASSLRTGVSLINEQFF.

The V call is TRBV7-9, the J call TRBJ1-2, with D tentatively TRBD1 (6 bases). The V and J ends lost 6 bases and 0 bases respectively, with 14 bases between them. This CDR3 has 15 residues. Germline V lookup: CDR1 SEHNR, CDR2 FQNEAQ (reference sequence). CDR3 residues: CASSFKRTANYGYTF. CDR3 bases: TGTGCCAGCAGTTTTAAAAGGACAGCTAACTATGGCTACACCTTC.

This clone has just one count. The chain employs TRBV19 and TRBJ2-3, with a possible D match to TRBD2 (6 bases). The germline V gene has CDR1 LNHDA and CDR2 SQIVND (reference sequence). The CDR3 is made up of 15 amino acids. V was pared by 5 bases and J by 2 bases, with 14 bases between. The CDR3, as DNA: TGTGCCAGTAGTTGGCTGGCGGGGCCCACAGATACGCAGTATTTT. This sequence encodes CASSWLAGPTDTQYF. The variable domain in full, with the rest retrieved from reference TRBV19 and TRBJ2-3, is DGGITQSPKYLFRKEGQNVTLSCEQNLNHDAMYWYRQDPGQGLRLIYYSQIVNDFQKGDIAEGYSVSREKKESFPLTVTSAQKNPTAFYLCASSWLAGPTDTQYFGPGTRLTVL.

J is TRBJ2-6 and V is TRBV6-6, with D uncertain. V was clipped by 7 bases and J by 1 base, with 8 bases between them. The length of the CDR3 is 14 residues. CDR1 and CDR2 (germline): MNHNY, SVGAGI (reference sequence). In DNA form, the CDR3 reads TGTGCCAGCACCTCCGCGTCTGGGGCCAACGTCCTGACTTTC. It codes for CASTSASGANVLTF.

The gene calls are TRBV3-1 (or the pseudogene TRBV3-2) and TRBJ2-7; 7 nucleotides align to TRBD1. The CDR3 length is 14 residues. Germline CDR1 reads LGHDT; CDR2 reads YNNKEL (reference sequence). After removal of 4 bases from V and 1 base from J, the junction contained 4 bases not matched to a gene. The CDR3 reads CASSPRQGSYEQYF. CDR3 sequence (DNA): TGTGCCAGCAGCCCCCGACAGGGATCCTACGAGCAGTACTTC.

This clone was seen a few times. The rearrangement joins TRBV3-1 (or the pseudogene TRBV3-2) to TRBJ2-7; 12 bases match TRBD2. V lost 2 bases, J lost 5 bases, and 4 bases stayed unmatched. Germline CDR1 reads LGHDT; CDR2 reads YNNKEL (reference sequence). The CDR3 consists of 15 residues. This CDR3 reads CASSQRGLAGHEQYF. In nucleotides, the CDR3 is TGTGCCAGCAGCCAAAGGGGACTAGCGGGCCACGAGCAGTACTTC.

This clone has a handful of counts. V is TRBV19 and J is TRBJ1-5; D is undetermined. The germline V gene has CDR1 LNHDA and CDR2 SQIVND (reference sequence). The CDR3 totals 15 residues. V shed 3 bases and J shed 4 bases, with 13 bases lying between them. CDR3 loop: CASSITGSSNQPQHF. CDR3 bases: TGTGCCAGTAGTATCACCGGGTCCAGTAATCAGCCCCAGCATTTT.

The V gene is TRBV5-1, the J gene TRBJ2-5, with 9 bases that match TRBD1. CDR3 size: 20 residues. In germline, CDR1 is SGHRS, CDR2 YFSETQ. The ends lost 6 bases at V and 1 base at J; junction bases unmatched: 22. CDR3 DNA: TGCGCCAGCAAGACCCCTCAAGGGACAGGGAGTCGTATGGTCCAAGAGACCCAGTACTTC. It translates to CASKTPQGTGSRMVQETQYF.

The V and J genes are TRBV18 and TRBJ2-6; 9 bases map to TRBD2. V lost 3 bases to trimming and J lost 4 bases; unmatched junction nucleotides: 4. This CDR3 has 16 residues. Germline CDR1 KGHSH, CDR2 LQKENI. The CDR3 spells CASSPSGGTGANVLTF. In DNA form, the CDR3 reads TGTGCCAGCTCACCTAGCGGGGGAACCGGGGCCAACGTCCTGACTTTC.

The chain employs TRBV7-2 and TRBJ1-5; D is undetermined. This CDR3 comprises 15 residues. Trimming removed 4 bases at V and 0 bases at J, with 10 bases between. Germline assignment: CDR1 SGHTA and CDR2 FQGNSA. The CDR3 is CASSYTVISNQPQHF. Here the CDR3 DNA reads TGTGCCAGCAGCTATACGGTAATTAGCAATCAGCCCCAGCATTTT.

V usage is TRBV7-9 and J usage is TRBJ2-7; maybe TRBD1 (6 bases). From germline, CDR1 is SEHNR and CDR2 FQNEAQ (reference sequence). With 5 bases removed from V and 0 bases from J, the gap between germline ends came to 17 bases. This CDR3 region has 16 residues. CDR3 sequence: CASSLWGPRTSYEQYF. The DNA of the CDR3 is TGTGCCAGCAGCCTATGGGGGCCTAGAACCTCCTACGAGCAGTACTTC. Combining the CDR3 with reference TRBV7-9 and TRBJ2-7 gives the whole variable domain DTGVSQNPRHKITKRGQNVTFRCDPISEHNRLYWYRQTLGQGPEFLTYFQNEAQLEKSRLLSDRFSAERPKGSFSTLEIQRTEQGDSAMYLCASSLWGPRTSYEQYFGPGTRLTVT.

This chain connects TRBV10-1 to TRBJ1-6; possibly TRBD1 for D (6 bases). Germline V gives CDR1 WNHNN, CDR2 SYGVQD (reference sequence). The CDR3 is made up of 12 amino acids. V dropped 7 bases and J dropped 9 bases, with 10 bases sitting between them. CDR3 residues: CASTNRASPLHF. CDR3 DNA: TGCGCCAGCACCAACAGGGCTTCACCCCTCCACTTT.

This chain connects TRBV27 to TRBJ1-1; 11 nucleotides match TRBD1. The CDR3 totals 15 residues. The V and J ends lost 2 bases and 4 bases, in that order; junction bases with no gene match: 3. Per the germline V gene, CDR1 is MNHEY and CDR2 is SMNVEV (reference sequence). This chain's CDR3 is CASSLGTGGITEAFF. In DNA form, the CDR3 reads TGTGCCAGCAGTTTAGGGACAGGGGGTATCACTGAAGCTTTCTTT.

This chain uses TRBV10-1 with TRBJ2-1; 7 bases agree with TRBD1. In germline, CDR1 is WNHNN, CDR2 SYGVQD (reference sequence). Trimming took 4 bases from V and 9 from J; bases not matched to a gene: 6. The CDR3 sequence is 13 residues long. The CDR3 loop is CASSGQRQGEQFF. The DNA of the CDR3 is TGCGCCAGCAGTGGACAGAGACAGGGTGAGCAGTTCTTC.

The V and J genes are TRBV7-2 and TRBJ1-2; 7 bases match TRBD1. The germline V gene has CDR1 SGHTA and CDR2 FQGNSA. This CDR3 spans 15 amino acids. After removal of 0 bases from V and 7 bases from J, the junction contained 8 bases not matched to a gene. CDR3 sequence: CASSLAFTGAGGYTF. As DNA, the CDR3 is TGTGCCAGCAGCTTAGCATTCACAGGGGCAGGTGGCTACACCTTC.

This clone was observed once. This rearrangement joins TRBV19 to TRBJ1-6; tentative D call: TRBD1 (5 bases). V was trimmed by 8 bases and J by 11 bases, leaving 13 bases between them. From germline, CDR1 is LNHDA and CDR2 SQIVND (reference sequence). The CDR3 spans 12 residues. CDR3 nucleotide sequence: TGTGCCAGTCGTCCGGGAGGGGCACCCCTCCACTTT. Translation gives CASRPGGAPLHF.

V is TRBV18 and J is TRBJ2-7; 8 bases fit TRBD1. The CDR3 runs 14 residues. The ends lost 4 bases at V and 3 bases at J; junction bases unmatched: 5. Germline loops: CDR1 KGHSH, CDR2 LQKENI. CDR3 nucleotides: TGTGCCAGCTCACAGACAGGGGTCGGCTACGAGCAGTACTTC. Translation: CASSQTGVGYEQYF. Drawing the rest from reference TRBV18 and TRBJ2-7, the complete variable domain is NAGVMQNPRHLVRRRGQEARLRCSPMKGHSHVYWYRQLPEEGLKFMVYLQKENIIDESGMPKERFSAEFPKEGPSILRIQQVVRGDSAAYFCASSQTGVGYEQYFGPGTRLTVT.

The CDR3 spells CASSSRDRGAKNIQYF. The CDR3 region has the DNA TGTGCCAGCAGTTCTCGGGACAGGGGGGCCAAAAACATTCAGTACTTC. The gene calls are TRBV27 and TRBJ2-4; 11 nucleotides line up with TRBD1. Trimming removed 4 bases from V and 1 base from J; junction bases left unmatched: 3. The CDR3 runs 16 residues. Per germline, CDR1 MNHEY and CDR2 SMNVEV (reference sequence).

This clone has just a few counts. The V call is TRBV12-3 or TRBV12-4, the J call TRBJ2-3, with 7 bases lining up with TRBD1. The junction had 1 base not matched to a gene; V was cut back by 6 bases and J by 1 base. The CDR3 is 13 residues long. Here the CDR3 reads CASRDRGTDTQYF. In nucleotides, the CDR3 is TGTGCCAGCAGAGACAGGGGCACAGATACGCAGTATTTT.

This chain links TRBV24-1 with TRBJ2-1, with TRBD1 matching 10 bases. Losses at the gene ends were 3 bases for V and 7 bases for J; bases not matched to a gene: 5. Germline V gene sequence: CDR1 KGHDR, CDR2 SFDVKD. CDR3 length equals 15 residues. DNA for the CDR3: TGTGCCACCAGTGATCCGACAGGGGGCTTAAATGAGCAGTTCTTC. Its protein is CATSDPTGGLNEQFF.

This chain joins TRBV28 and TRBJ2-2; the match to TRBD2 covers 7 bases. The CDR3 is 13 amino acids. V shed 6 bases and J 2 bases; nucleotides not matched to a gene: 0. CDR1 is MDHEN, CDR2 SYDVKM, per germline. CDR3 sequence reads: CASRTSNTGELFF. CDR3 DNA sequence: TGTGCCAGCAGGACTAGCAACACCGGGGAGCTGTTTTTT. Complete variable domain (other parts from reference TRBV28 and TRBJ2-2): DVKVTQSSRYLVKRTGEKVFLECVQDMDHENMFWYRQDPGLGLRLIYFSYDVKMKEKGDIPEGYSVSREKKERFSLILESASTNQTSMYLCASRTSNTGELFFGEGSRLTVL.

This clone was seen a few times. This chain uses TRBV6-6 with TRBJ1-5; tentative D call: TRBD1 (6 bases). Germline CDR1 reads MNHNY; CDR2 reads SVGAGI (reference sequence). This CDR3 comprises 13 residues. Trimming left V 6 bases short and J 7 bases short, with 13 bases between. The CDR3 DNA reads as TGTGCCAGCAGCCACAGGGAAGGGCAGCCCCAGCATTTT. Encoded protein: CASSHREGQPQHF.

In nucleotides, the CDR3 is TGTGCCAGCAGCTCGACAGGGCAGAGGAACACTGAAGCTTTCTTT. Translating it yields CASSSTGQRNTEAFF. The chain uses TRBV7-3 and TRBJ1-1, with 7 positions matching TRBD1. This CDR3 spans 15 amino acids. Germline V CDR1 and CDR2: SGHTA, FQGTGA. V gave up 4 bases and J gave up 1 base; unmatched junction bases: 6.

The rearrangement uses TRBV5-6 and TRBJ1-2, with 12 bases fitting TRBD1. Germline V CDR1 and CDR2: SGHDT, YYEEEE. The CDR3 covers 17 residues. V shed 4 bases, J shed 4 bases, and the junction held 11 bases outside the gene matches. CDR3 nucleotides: TGTGCCAGCAGCCCCGGTCCCGGGACAGGGGGCGGCTATGGCTACACCTTC. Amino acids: CASSPGPGTGGGYGYTF.

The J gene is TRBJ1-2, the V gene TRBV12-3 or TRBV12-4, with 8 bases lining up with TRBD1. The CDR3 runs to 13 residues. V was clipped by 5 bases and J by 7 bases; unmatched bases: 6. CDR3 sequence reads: CASSGQGRGGYTF. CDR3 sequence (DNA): TGTGCCAGCAGTGGACAGGGCCGAGGTGGCTACACCTTC.

The CDR3 bases are TGCGCCAGCAATCCTAGGGGGCAGTCCCCCCACGAGCAGTACTTC. It codes for CASNPRGQSPHEQYF. The chain is built from TRBV10-2 and TRBJ2-7; 7 nucleotides line up with TRBD1. The CDR3 has 15 residues. Germline V gene sequence: CDR1 WSHSY, CDR2 SAAADI. J lost 5 bases, V lost 7 bases, and 14 bases had no gene match.

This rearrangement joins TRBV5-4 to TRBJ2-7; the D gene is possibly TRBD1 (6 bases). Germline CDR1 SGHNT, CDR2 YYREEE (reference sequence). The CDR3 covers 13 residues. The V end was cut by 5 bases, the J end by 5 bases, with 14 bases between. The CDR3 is CASRGWGRHEQYF. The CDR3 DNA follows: TGTGCCAGCAGGGGGTGGGGGCGCCACGAGCAGTACTTC.

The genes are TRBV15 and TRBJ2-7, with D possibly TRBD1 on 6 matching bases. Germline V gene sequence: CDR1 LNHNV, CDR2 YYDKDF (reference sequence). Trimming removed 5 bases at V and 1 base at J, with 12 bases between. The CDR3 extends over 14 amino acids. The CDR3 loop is CATSDPGQSYEQYF. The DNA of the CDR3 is TGTGCCACCAGCGATCCAGGACAGTCCTACGAGCAGTACTTC.

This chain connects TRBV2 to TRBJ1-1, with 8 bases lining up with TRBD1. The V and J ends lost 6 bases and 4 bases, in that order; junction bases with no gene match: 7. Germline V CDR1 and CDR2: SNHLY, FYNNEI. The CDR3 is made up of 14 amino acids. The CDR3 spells CASRRTGQSTEAFF. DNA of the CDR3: TGTGCCAGCAGACGGACAGGGCAATCCACTGAAGCTTTCTTT. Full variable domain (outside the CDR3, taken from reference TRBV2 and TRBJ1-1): EPEVTQTPSHQVTQMGQEVILRCVPISNHLYFYWYRQILGQKVEFLVSFYNNEISEKSEIFDDQFSVERPDGSNFTLKIRSTKLEDSAMYFCASRRTGQSTEAFFGQGTRLTVV.